This TCR beta chain is drawn from a study of OX40 agonist ivuxolimab in advanced cancers. At the level of the study: Those treated in dose escalation had hepatocellular carcinoma, melanoma, renal cell cancer or head and neck cancer. Study findings and constraints: By week 6 at 0.1 to 3.0 mg/kg, blood CD4+ and CD8+ T cells had expanded clonally.

The CDR3 length is 16 residues. Trimming stripped 3 bases from V and 4 bases from J, with 13 bases between. CDR1 and CDR2 from the germline V gene are MDHEN and SYDVKM. Sequenced by immunoSEQ multiplex PCR; TCRdb stores in-frame clones only, minus some. The repertoire holds tens of thousands of clones, with over 70% as singletons. Points on this clone: Its matching antigen is unknown.

The J gene is TRBJ2-6, the V gene TRBV28; D is possibly TRBD1 (6 bases). The sequencing here drew on CD4+ or CD8+ T cells sorted from blood, taken in a trial of the OX40 agonist ivuxolimab. The TCR originated in an adult with an advanced solid tumor such as melanoma, head and neck, liver or kidney cancer. The CDR3 protein is CASSLETGYGANVLTF. The CDR3 DNA is TGTGCCAGCAGTTTGGAAACAGGGTACGGGGCCAACGTCCTGACTTTC.